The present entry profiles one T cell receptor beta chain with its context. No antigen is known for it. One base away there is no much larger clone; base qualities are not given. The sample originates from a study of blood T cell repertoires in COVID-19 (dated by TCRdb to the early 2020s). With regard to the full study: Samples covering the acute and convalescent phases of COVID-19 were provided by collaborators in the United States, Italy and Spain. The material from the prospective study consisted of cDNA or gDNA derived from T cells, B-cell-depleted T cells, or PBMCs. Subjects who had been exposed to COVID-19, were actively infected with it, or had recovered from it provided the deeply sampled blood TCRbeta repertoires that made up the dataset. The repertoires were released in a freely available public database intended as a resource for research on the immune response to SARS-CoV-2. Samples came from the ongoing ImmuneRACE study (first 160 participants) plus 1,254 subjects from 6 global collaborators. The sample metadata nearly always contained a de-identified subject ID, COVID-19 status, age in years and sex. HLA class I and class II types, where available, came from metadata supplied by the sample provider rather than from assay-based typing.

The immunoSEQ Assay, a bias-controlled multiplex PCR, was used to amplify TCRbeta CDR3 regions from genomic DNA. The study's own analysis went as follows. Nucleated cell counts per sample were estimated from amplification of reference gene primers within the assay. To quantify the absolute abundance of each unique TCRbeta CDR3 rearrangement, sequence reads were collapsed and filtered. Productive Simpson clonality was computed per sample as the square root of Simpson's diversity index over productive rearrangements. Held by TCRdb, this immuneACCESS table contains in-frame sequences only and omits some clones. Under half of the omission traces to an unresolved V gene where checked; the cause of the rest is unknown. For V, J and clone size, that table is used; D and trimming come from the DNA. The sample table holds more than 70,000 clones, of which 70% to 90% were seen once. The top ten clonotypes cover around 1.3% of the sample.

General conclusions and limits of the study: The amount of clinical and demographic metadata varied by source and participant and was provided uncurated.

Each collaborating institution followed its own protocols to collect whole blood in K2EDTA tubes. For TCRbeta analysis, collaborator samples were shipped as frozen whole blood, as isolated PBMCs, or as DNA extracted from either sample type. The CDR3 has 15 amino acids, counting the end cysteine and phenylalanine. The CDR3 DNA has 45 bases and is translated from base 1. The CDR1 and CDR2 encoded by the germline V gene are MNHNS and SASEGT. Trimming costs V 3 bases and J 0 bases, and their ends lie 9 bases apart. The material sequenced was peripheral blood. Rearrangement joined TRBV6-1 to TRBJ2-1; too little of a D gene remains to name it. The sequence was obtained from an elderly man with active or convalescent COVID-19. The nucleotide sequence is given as TGTGCCAGCAGTGAGGATAGGAGCTCCTACAATGAGCAGTTCTTC. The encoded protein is CASSEDRSSYNEQFF.